This TCR beta chain was observed in a study of T cells in Graves' hyperthyroidism and ophthalmopathy. A patient was excluded if there was uncontrolled infection, other autoimmune disease, pregnancy or lactation. PBMCs were collected from an approximately 9 ml volume of fresh peripheral blood. The CDR3 has 15 residues. Germline trimming cut 7 bases from V and 0 bases from J; bases unmatched to any gene: 8. The V gene's germline CDR1 is DFQATT and CDR2 SNEGSKA (reference sequence). Amplification targeted TCR beta CDR3 regions from RNA transcripts. An initial round of RT-PCR targeting the TCR CDR3 relied on the HTBI primer set. TCRdb re-called the multiplex PCR reads with MiXCR, one entry per CDR3 protein. Of under 500,000 distinct CDR3 sequences listed, over 12% are singletons.

This chain uses TRBV20-1 with TRBJ2-4, with 8 bases matching TRBD2. Sequencing was done on a sample of blood. The clonotype originates from a middle-aged man with Graves' ophthalmopathy. For the CDR3, the DNA is TGCAGTGTCCTTAGCGGGGCCATAGCCAAAAACATTCAGTACTTC. As protein: CSVLSGAIAKNIQYF.